This TCR beta chain came from a study of OX40 agonist ivuxolimab in advanced cancers. At the level of the study: Roughly two fifths of patients had received prior checkpoint inhibitor therapy.

Baseline, cycle 4 day 1, and cycle 7 day 1 were the blood sampling points. Clones were sequenced by immunoSEQ multiplex PCR, and TCRdb holds only the in-frame ones, with some missing. Of 40,000 to 45,000 clones listed, about 87% are singletons. The CDR3 has 16 residues. V dropped 4 bases and J dropped 7; count of bases not matched to a gene: 15. Germline-derived CDR1 and CDR2 are SGHRS and YFSETQ. Sequenced material: CD4+ or CD8+ T cells sorted from blood, taken in a trial of the OX40 agonist ivuxolimab. This clonotype originated in an adult with an advanced solid tumor such as melanoma, head and neck, liver or kidney cancer. The V and J genes are TRBV5-1 and TRBJ2-7, with 9 nucleotides matching TRBD2. CDR3 amino acids: CASSIRPAGGPREQYF. CDR3 DNA: TGCGCCAGCAGCATACGACCGGCGGGAGGGCCTCGGGAGCAGTACTTC.